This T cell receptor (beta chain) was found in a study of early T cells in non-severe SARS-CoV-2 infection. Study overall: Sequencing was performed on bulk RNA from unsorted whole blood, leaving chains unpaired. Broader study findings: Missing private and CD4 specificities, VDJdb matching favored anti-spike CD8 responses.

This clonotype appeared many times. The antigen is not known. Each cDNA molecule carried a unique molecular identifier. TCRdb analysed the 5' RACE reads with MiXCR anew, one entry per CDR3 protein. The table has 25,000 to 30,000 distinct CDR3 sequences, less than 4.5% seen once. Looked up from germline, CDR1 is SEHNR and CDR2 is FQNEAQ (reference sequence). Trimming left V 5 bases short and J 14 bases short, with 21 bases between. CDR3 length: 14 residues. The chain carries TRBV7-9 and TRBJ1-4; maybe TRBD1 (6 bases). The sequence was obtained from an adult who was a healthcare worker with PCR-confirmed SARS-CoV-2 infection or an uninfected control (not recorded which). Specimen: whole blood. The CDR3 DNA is TGTGCCAGCAGCGAAGGGACAAAGTTGCGCTACCTGTTTTTT. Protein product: CASSEGTKLRYLFF.